This T cell receptor beta chain was captured by sequencing in a study of metastatic and nonmetastatic thyroid tumors. Whole-study context: Thyroid patients, malignant and benign, had repertoires compared across blood and tumor or nodule tissue. Whole-study results and caveats: Significantly greater TCR beta diversity was reportedly found in malignant thyroid tumors than in benign nodules (in blood and tumor).

This clone was counted many times. What it binds is not known. CDR3 size: 15 residues. Per germline, CDR1 SNHLY and CDR2 FYNNEI. V shed 6 bases and J 1 base; nucleotides not matched to a gene: 6. Source study methods: Built for papillary thyroid cancer, a distant-metastasis classifier drew on CDR3 differences across clinicopathological groups. TCRdb re-called the PCR reads with MiXCR. For this entry, the V and J calls and clone size follow TCRdb and not the study's own pipeline. The sample carries 40,000 or so clones, 19% recorded once. Thyroid surgery took place with no prior treatment in any patient. The V gene is TRBV2, the J gene TRBJ2-7, with TRBD1 matching over 10 bases. The clonotype originates from a female donor with papillary thyroid cancer or a benign thyroid nodule (not recorded which). Some clones in this sample may be carry-over from other donors' samples. Sequencing was carried out using blood. In nucleotides, the CDR3 is TGTGCCAGCAGGACAGGGGGCTTCGGTTCCTACGAGCAGTACTTC. It codes for CASRTGGFGSYEQYF.